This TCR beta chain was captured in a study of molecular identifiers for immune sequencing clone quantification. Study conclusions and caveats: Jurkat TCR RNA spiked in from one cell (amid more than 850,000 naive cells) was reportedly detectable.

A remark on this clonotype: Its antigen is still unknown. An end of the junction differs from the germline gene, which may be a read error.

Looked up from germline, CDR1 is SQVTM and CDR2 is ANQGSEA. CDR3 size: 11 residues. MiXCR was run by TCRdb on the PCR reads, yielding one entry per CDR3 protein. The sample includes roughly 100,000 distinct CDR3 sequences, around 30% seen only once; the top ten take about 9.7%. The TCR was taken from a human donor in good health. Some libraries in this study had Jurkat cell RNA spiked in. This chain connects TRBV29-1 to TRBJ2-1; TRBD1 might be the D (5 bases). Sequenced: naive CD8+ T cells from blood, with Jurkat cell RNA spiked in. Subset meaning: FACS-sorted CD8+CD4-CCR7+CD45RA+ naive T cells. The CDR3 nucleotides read TGCAGCGTTGGGACGGACAATGAGCTGTTCTTC. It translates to CSVGTDNELFF.